This TCR beta chain is drawn from a study of shared clonotypes between healthy human individuals. As regards this clone: Its antigen is as yet unknown. This same CDR3 is encoded by further DNA sequences in the sample.

This CDR3 contains 15 residues. J was trimmed by 3 bases and V by 3 bases; bases with no gene match: 5. The germline V gene encodes CDR1 SGHNT and CDR2 YYREEE (reference sequence). Measured with immunoSEQ multiplex PCR; TCRdb has only the in-frame clones, and not every one. The profile covers around 2.3 million clones, with about 94% appearing a single time and around 0.13% taken by the ten largest. Study-wide findings and caveats: The authors expected sequencing depth to affect clonotype sharing among donors.

Input material: naive CD4+ T cells sorted from blood. The subset was: CD45RA+ positively selected. The sequence came from a man aged 18-30 years in good health. V is TRBV5-4 and J is TRBJ2-7, with 11 bases aligning to TRBD2. The CDR3 protein is CASSSPGLADYEQYF. The CDR3 bases are TGTGCCAGCAGCTCACCGGGACTAGCGGACTACGAGCAGTACTTC. Looking up the rest from reference TRBV5-4 and TRBJ2-7 gives the full variable domain: ETGVTQSPTHLIKTRGQQVTLRCSSQSGHNTVSWYQQALGQGPQFIFQYYREEENGRGNFPPRFSGLQFPNYSSELNVNALELDDSALYLCASSSPGLADYEQYFGPGTRLTVT.